The entry that follows covers one TCR beta chain sequence. This clone was seen a handful of times. Its antigen has not been determined. No base-level quality is on record; no much larger clone is a single base apart. Libraries came from the immunoSEQ multiplex PCR assay. A mixture of 60 forward primers for TCR Vbeta segments and 13 reverse primers for TCR Jbeta segments was used in the multiplex PCR. A multiplex PCR assay on genomic DNA amplified the CDR3 region of rearranged TCR beta genes. Amplified TCR beta libraries were sequenced as 87-base-pair reads on the Illumina HiSeq System. For the original study's pipeline: In a later analysis, about 80 million unique TCR beta chains were counted across the roughly 610 repertoires, and roughly 10 million of these chains were shared by at least two donors. A nearest-neighbor algorithm error-corrected the raw reads and collapsed the reads into unique sequences, merging closely related sequences to remove PCR and sequencing errors. To assign V, D and J gene segments, CDR3 sequences were aligned to IMGT reference sequences. For a sequence to be retained, a match of at least six nucleotides was required to both a V gene segment and a J gene segment. A rearrangement was called productive if the CDR3 had no stop codons and remained in frame with V and J, and every other rearrangement was called non-productive. CDR3 was defined according to IMGT convention as the region running from the second conserved V-encoded cysteine to the conserved J-encoded phenylalanine. The earlier analysis of 550 to 650 of the donors excluded any sequence lacking an unambiguous match to a single V gene segment. In an earlier analysis of roughly 500 of the donors, V segments were called functional above 56.7% productive rearrangements and were called segregating when the between-donor standard deviation exceeded 5%. A statistical classification framework was built for diagnosing cytomegalovirus status from the catalog of TCR beta chain sequences. In a later analysis, TCR nucleotide sequences were compared against IMGT/GENE-DB human TR gene sequences so that V and J genes could be assigned. Using the TCRdist pipeline, a later analysis assigned CDR3 sequences along with most-parsimonious VDJ recombination scenarios. A later analysis defined each TCR beta chain by its CDR3 amino acid sequence plus V-gene family, and excluded reads lacking a unique V-gene family. A later analysis removed roughly 590 highly shared, low-generation-probability nucleotide sequences to deal with suspected cross-contamination and a sequencing artifact. In a later analysis, a clonal expansion index was calculated for each public chain from normalized within-repertoire ranks of inferred template counts. A later analysis computed generation probabilities with a VDJ recombination model fitted to out-of-frame rearrangements, and checked the results against IGoR. In a later analysis, TCR-TCR, TCR-HLA and TCR-CMV co-occurrence was scored with hypergeometric tests, and a repertoire-size bias correction was applied to TCR pairs. A later analysis estimated false discovery rates by permuting HLA or CMV assignments 20 times. In a later analysis, co-occurring TCRs were grouped with DBSCAN, and TCRdist sequence similarity was added when clustering was performed within HLA-allele-positive subsets. Co-occurrence clustering excluded repertoires with fewer than 30,000 or more than 120,000 public chains, plus five with anomalous nucleotide sharing. In TCRdb, the immuneACCESS table is reduced to in-frame sequences with V and J assigned. These tables do not hold every clone; where another copy was compared, an unresolved V gene accounts for under half, and the others remain unexplained. V, J and clone size are taken as reported in that table, and D and trimming were inferred from the DNA itself. This sample has around 200,000 clones in its table, and 82% of those were observed once. The ten most abundant clones make up about 0.84% of the sample.

This record belongs to a study of cytomegalovirus exposure and HLA in healthy donors (dated by TCRdb to the late 2010s). As for the study more broadly: According to an earlier analysis of a few hundred of the donors, 200 million or so T cells yielded over 100 million unique TCR beta sequences and approximately 300 Gb of sequence data. An early release covering 550 to 650 HLA-typed donors comprised around 300 gigabases of sequencing data and some 79 million unique TCR sequences. Among the roughly 400 genotyped donors, around 81% belonged to the genetic ancestry cluster associated with self-reported Caucasian donors. The study aimed to test whether cataloging public T cell receptors could reveal signatures of past pathogen exposure. The study profiled the T cell repertoires of under 850 subjects by immunosequencing and related them to cytomegalovirus serostatus. A separate validation cohort of 100 to 150 different subjects was used in addition to the roughly 670-subject first cohort. To predict cytomegalovirus infection status, the study brought together high-throughput TCR immunosequencing, statistical association of individual TCRs with disease status, and machine learning. A later analysis re-analyzed previously published TCR beta repertoires from approximately 670 donors and added high-resolution HLA genotyping to study TCR occurrence patterns. In the later analysis, no new phenotypic data were used to find candidate immune exposures; instead, reliance was placed on TCR beta sequences and their occurrence across donors. To decide whether each TCR beta V gene segment behaved as functional or pseudogenic, an earlier analysis of fewer than 750 of the donors relied on high-throughput TCR beta sequencing. Donor age, sex, ethnicity and CMV serostatus were collected together with the repertoire data. A later genetic analysis used genome-wide SNP genotypes for 398 of the 666 donors, treating that subset as a discovery cohort. All discovery cohort repertoires had been generated on a single sequencing platform. Both class I and class II loci were covered by HLA typing, at four-digit resolution. The number of typed donors differed by locus: about 620-630 for A, B, C, DRB1 and DQB1; approximately 530 for DQA1; 606 for DPA1; and approximately 450 for DPB1. Because of strong linkage in the cohort, 4 to 6 DR-DQ haplotypes were treated as single units for association and clustering. On average, 235,054 unique TCR beta nucleotide sequences were sequenced per donor among 398 genotyped donors of the cohort, with around 19% of those sequences being non-productive.

Germline trimming: 1 base from V, 2 bases from J; junction bases outside gene matches: 2. The germline V gene provides CDR1 SGHTA and CDR2 FQGNSA. Including cysteine and phenylalanine, the CDR3 has 14 amino acids. The kept DNA is CDR3 alone, 42 bases in frame from the first base. In total, approximately 690 healthy bone marrow donors made up the cohort. All cohort members were sampled while nominally healthy, although unrecorded immune exposures were likely present. The donor tested CMV seronegative, placing the donor among the roughly 400 seronegative members of the cohort. A peripheral blood sample was collected from each donor, and TCR beta sequencing was performed on peripheral blood mononuclear cells. Genomic DNA was extracted from the blood cell samples with the Qiagen DNeasy Blood Extraction Kit. The paper as a whole reports these results and caveats: Some IMGT-functional V segments, including TRBV6-2 and TRBV6-3, could not be distinguished by the 87-base-pair reads and were therefore excluded. Broadly in line with IMGT annotations, most TCR beta V segments showed up in productive rearrangements about 87% or about 30% of the time in an earlier analysis of several hundred of the donors. The classifier was reported to diagnose cytomegalovirus status with high specificity and sensitivity in both the original cohort and the validation cohort. In a later analysis, TCR association rates were found to vary across HLA loci, with the most associated TCRs seen for DRB1 alleles and the fewest for HLA-C alleles. Presence/absence analyses assumed roughly uniform sequencing depth across donors, an assumption that may not hold. The sequencing pipeline was judged likely to have produced a cluster of highly shared sequence variants as a technical artifact. Most TCR sequences were seen in very few donors, while some public TCRs were found in many individuals. A further reported finding was that TCR beta sequences accurately predicted the HLA-A and HLA-B alleles for most subjects in the first cohort. Compared with equally common non-associated chains, HLA-associated TCR beta chains in a later analysis were more clonally expanded and had lower generation probabilities. Linkage disequilibrium might explain the correlated functional status among segregating V segments, but an unknown experimental factor could not be excluded. For the cohort, immune exposure information was limited to CMV serostatus. In a later analysis, around 15,000 TCR beta sequences were associated with specific HLA alleles at a false discovery rate of 0.05. Most CMV-associated TCR beta chains appeared to be HLA-restricted in a later analysis, and the HLA associations seemed to be driven largely by CMV exposure. The authors suggested that the approach could potentially be generalized to other disease states and immunological phenotypes. This cohort had only TCR beta chains sequenced, and the lack of alpha or paired-chain data limited which features could be detected. A few of the identified cytomegalovirus-associated TCR beta chains were confirmed in vitro to be specific for cytomegalovirus antigens. The study gave a list of around 170 TCR beta chains associated with cytomegalovirus. An association between a missense DCLRE1C variant and V-gene and J-gene trimming of TCR beta chains was found in a later genetic analysis and replicated in an independent cohort. When HLA alleles, especially DR and DQ, strongly co-occurred, TCR associations were difficult to assign to individual alleles. Several of the top co-occurrence clusters appeared to be linked to parvovirus B19, influenza, CMV and Epstein-Barr virus, according to a later analysis. The earlier analysis of 587 of the donors excluded some 15 rarely observed V segments, including chromosome 9 orphons, because counts were too low. HLA typing was unavailable for some donors at each locus, so association tests used only the typed subset. In a later genetic analysis, fewer N-insertions in productive TCRs were reported among donors in an Asian-associated ancestry cluster than the roughly 700-donor mean.

The receptor was derived from a woman aged 18-29 years in good health and CMV-seronegative. The sample consisted of PBMCs. The rearranged chain carries TRBV7-2 and TRBJ2-7; 7 nucleotides in the junction match TRBD1. The sequence in DNA is TGTGCCAGCAGCTTAGGGGACAGCACCTACGAGCAGTACTTC. It codes for CASSLGDSTYEQYF.